The clone carrying this T cell receptor beta chain came up a few times. Antigen specificity is unknown. Of the isolated RNA, all was reverse transcribed, and so the sequenced material was expressed TCRB transcripts. Here immunoSEQ multiplex PCR was the method, and the copy in TCRdb shows in-frame clones only, minus some. The table lists 350,000 or so clones, around a fifth of them singletons. This record belongs to a study of beta chain features in type 1 diabetes. Each sorted population was over 95% pure. This CDR3 is built from 14 residues. CDR1 is SGHRS, CDR2 YFSETQ, per germline. V was shortened by 2 bases and J by 5 bases, with 12 bases between the two germline ends. Study-level points and caveats: PCR, the amplification step, might favor shorter templates, equally in patients and controls. For patients, the naive, central memory and Treg TCRB repertoires appeared more alike than for healthy donors.

The receptor comes from a woman younger than 35 in good health. Specimen: naive CD4+ T cells from blood. V is TRBV5-1 and J is TRBJ2-3, with a possible D match to TRBD1 (5 bases). The CDR3 is CASSLNGAKDTQYF. DNA of the CDR3: TGCGCCAGCAGCTTAAATGGGGCGAAAGATACGCAGTATTTT.